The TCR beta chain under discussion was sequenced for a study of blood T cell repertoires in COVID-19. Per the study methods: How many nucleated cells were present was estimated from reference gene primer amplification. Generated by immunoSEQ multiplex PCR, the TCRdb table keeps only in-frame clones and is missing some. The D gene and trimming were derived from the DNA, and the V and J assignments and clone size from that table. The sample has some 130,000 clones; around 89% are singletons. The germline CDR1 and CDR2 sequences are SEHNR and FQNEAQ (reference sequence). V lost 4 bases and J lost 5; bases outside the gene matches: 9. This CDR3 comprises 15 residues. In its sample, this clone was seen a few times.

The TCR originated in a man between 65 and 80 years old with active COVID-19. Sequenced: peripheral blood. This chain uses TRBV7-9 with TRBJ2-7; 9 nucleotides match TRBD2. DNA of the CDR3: TGTGCCAGCAGCTATAGCGGGAGTTTGGGGGACGAGCAGTACTTC. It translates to CASSYSGSLGDEQYF.